This T cell receptor beta chain emerged from a study of blood T cell repertoires in COVID-19. Study-level background: Samples came from the United States, Italy and Spain, spanning acute and convalescent COVID-19. In each case, the material was cDNA or gDNA derived from T cells, B-cell-depleted T cells, or PBMCs.

Only one count was recorded for this clone. In the authors' methods: By means of reference gene primer amplification, nucleated cell counts were estimated. The method was immunoSEQ multiplex PCR; TCRdb's version includes in-frame clones alone and lacks a portion of them. That table supplies the V and J calls and clone size; D and trimming were determined from the DNA. The repertoire holds 250,000 to 350,000 clones, with around nine tenths as singletons. Material: peripheral blood. The receptor was derived from a woman in her fifties or sixties with active or convalescent COVID-19.

Here the CDR3 reads CASRRDRVLNTEAFF. DNA of the CDR3: TGTGCCAGTCGCCGGGACAGGGTCTTAAACACTGAAGCTTTCTTT. The chain uses TRBV19 and TRBJ1-1; 9 positions match TRBD1. Germline values: CDR1 LNHDA, CDR2 SQIVND (reference sequence). The CDR3 covers 15 residues. J lost 2 bases, V lost 8 bases, and 9 bases had no gene match. The variable domain in full, with the rest retrieved from reference TRBV19 and TRBJ1-1, is DGGITQSPKYLFRKEGQNVTLSCEQNLNHDAMYWYRQDPGQGLRLIYYSQIVNDFQKGDIAEGYSVSREKKESFPLTVTSAQKNPTAFYLCASRRDRVLNTEAFFGQGTRLTVV.